This entry concerns a single T cell receptor beta chain. No antigen is known for it. No quality values exist for individual bases; no much larger clone is one base distant. The cohort consisted of 600 to 750 healthy bone marrow donors. At the time of sampling, all cohort members were nominally healthy, though unrecorded immune exposures were likely present. The donor tested CMV seronegative, placing the donor among the roughly 350 seronegative members of the cohort. Each donor provided a peripheral blood sample, and peripheral blood mononuclear cells were used for TCR beta sequencing. The Qiagen DNeasy Blood Extraction Kit was used to extract genomic DNA from the blood cell samples. The entry originates in a study of cytomegalovirus exposure and HLA in healthy donors (dated by TCRdb to the late 2010s). Looking at the study overall: In an earlier analysis of several hundred of the donors, 250 to 300 Gb of sequence data and 90 million to 120 million unique TCR beta sequences from about 190 million T cells were reported. Approximately 300 gigabases of sequencing data and roughly 80 million unique TCR sequences made up an early release that covered approximately 620 HLA-typed donors. Among the roughly 410 genotyped donors, about 83% belonged to the genetic ancestry cluster associated with self-reported Caucasian donors. The study aimed to test whether signatures of past pathogen exposure could be identified by cataloging public T cell receptors. The study profiled the T cell repertoires of 550 to 700 subjects by immunosequencing and related them to cytomegalovirus serostatus. Along with the roughly 670-subject first cohort, a separate validation cohort of over 90 different subjects was used. To predict cytomegalovirus infection status, the study brought together high-throughput TCR immunosequencing, statistical association of individual TCRs with disease status, and machine learning. To study patterns of TCR occurrence, a later analysis re-analyzed previously published TCR beta repertoires from several hundred donors and added high-resolution HLA genotyping. Rather than drawing on any new phenotypic data, the later analysis identified candidate immune exposures from TCR beta sequences and the way those sequences occurred across donors. In an earlier analysis of 500 to 650 of the donors, high-throughput TCR beta sequencing was used to judge whether each TCR beta V gene segment behaved as functional or pseudogenic. Alongside the repertoire data, information on donor age, sex, ethnicity and CMV serostatus was compiled. A later genetic analysis took genome-wide SNP genotypes for about three fifths of the roughly 700 donors and used that subset as a discovery cohort. All discovery cohort repertoires had been generated on a single sequencing platform. HLA typing covered class I and class II loci at four-digit resolution. The number of donors typed differed by locus, with about 629-640 for A, B, C, DRB1 and DQB1, 522 for DQA1, approximately 580 for DPA1, and some 440 for DPB1. Four or five DR-DQ haplotypes were handled as single units for association and clustering because linkage in the cohort was strong. Among 398 genotyped donors of the cohort, an average of around 240,000 unique TCR beta nucleotide sequences were sequenced per donor, roughly a sixth of them non-productive.

What the study reported, not specific to this receptor: In a later analysis, most CMV-associated TCR beta chains were found to appear HLA-restricted, with HLA associations seemingly driven largely by CMV exposure. Because HLA typing was missing for some donors at each locus, association tests included only the typed subset. The cohort was sequenced for TCR beta chains only, and without alpha or paired-chain data the features that could be detected were limited. According to a later analysis, parvovirus B19, influenza, CMV and Epstein-Barr virus appeared linked to several top co-occurrence clusters. Some 16 rarely observed V segments, including chromosome 9 orphons, were excluded from the earlier analysis of some 590 of the donors because counts were too low. The classifier was reported to diagnose cytomegalovirus status with high specificity and sensitivity in both the original cohort and the validation cohort. A later analysis associated about 17,000 TCR beta sequences with specific HLA alleles at a false discovery rate of 0.05. According to the authors, the approach could potentially be generalized to other disease states and immunological phenotypes. Sequencing depth was assumed to be roughly uniform across donors in the presence/absence analyses, though that assumption may not hold. In an earlier analysis of 500 to 650 of the donors, most TCR beta V segments appeared in productive rearrangements about 90% or about 30% of the time, broadly matching IMGT annotations. A later genetic analysis associated a missense DCLRE1C variant with V-gene and J-gene trimming of TCR beta chains, and an independent cohort replicated the association. In a later analysis, TCR association rates were found to vary across HLA loci, with the most associated TCRs seen for DRB1 alleles and the fewest for HLA-C alleles. In a later analysis, HLA-associated TCR beta chains showed more clonal expansion and lower generation probabilities than non-associated chains that were equally common. In vitro tests confirmed that a few of the cytomegalovirus-associated TCR beta chains recognize cytomegalovirus antigens. A cluster of highly shared sequence variants was judged likely to represent a technical artifact of the sequencing pipeline. Compared with the roughly 700-donor mean, donors in an Asian-associated ancestry cluster had fewer N-insertions in productive TCRs, according to a later genetic analysis. Linkage disequilibrium might explain the correlated functional status among segregating V segments, but an unknown experimental factor could not be excluded. Strong co-occurrence of HLA alleles, especially DR and DQ, made assigning TCR associations to individual alleles difficult. A further reported finding was that TCR beta sequences accurately predicted the HLA-A and HLA-B alleles for most subjects in the first cohort. The 87-base-pair reads could not distinguish some IMGT-functional V segments, including TRBV6-2 and TRBV6-3, so those segments were excluded. For the cohort, immune exposure information was limited to CMV serostatus. Across donors, most TCR sequences were observed very rarely, whereas some public TCRs were present in many individuals. A total of some 180 TCR beta chains were listed by the study as associated with cytomegalovirus.

The library was obtained by the immunoSEQ multiplex PCR assay. For the multiplex PCR, a mixture combining 60 forward primers for TCR Vbeta segments and 13 reverse primers for TCR Jbeta segments was used. A multiplex PCR assay on genomic DNA amplified the CDR3 region of rearranged TCR beta genes. Amplified TCR beta libraries were sequenced as 87-base-pair reads on the Illumina HiSeq System. As for the authors' bioinformatics: Across the 666 repertoires, a later analysis counted roughly 84 million unique TCR beta chains, around 11 million of which were shared by at least two donors. A nearest-neighbor algorithm error-corrected the raw reads and collapsed the reads into unique sequences, merging closely related sequences to remove PCR and sequencing errors. V, D and J gene segments were assigned by aligning CDR3 sequences to IMGT reference sequences. For a sequence to be retained, at least a six-nucleotide match to both a V gene segment and a J gene segment was required. A rearrangement counted as productive if the CDR3 had no stop codons and remained in frame with V and J, and every other rearrangement counted as non-productive. Following IMGT convention, CDR3 was defined as the stretch from the second conserved V-encoded cysteine up to the conserved J-encoded phenylalanine. In an earlier analysis of around 600 of the donors, sequences lacking an unambiguous match to a single V gene segment were excluded. In an earlier analysis of some 590 of the donors, a V segment was called functional when productive rearrangements were above 56.7%, and segregating when the standard deviation between donors exceeded 5%. A statistical classification framework was developed to diagnose cytomegalovirus status using the catalog of TCR beta chain sequences. A later analysis assigned V and J genes by comparing TCR nucleotide sequences with IMGT/GENE-DB human TR gene sequences. The TCRdist pipeline was used in a later analysis to assign CDR3 sequences and most-parsimonious VDJ recombination scenarios. In a later analysis, each TCR beta chain was defined by its CDR3 amino acid sequence together with its V-gene family, and reads without a unique V-gene family were excluded. To address suspected cross-contamination and a sequencing artifact, a later analysis removed around 600 highly shared, low-generation-probability nucleotide sequences. A later analysis calculated a clonal expansion index for each public chain from normalized within-repertoire ranks of inferred template counts. In a later analysis, generation probabilities were computed with a VDJ recombination model fitted to out-of-frame rearrangements, and the resulting probabilities were checked against IGoR. Hypergeometric tests were used in a later analysis to score TCR-TCR, TCR-HLA and TCR-CMV co-occurrence, with a repertoire-size bias correction applied to the TCR pairs. In a later analysis, false discovery rates were estimated by permuting HLA or CMV assignments 20 times. In a later analysis, co-occurring TCRs were grouped using DBSCAN, with TCRdist sequence similarity added in when clustering inside HLA-allele-positive subsets. Repertoires with fewer than 30,000 or more than 120,000 public chains, plus five repertoires with anomalous nucleotide sharing, were excluded from co-occurrence clustering. Not all clones reach the TCRdb copy of this immuneACCESS table, which keeps in-frame sequences only. Checked studies attribute under half of the gap to unresolved V genes and leave the rest unexplained. Clonal size and the V and J genes are those of that table, whereas D and trimming came from the DNA. The sample records 220,000 or so clones, 80% to 85% of which are singletons. 2.5% to 3% of the sample is held by the ten biggest clonotypes.

CDR1 WSHSY and CDR2 SAAADI are derived from the germline V gene. Trimming takes 7 bases off V and 2 bases off J; junction bases not matched to a gene: 6. The CDR3 runs 14 residues from the cysteine to the phenylalanine. Only CDR3 DNA remains: 42 bases, in frame from the first base. Sample: PBMCs. This TCR derives from a woman in her thirties or forties in good health and CMV-seronegative. The chain links TRBV10-2 with TRBJ2-7; TRBD1 agrees with 9 junctional bases. The nucleotide sequence is TGCGCCAGCACCCTGACAGGGGGGGCCTACGAGCAGTACTTC. The translation is CASTLTGGAYEQYF.